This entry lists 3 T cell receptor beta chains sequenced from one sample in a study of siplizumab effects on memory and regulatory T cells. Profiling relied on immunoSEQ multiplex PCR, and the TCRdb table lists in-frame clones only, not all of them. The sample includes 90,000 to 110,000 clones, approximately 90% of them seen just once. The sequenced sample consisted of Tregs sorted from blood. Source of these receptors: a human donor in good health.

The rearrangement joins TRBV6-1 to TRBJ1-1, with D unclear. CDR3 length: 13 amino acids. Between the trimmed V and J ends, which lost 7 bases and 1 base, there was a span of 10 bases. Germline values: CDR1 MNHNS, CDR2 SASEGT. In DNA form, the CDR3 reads TGTGCCAGCATACTCGCCAAGAACACTGAAGCTTTCTTT. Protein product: CASILAKNTEAFF.

CDR3 sequence: CSVDRGQNTEAFF. The CDR3, as DNA: TGCAGCGTTGACAGGGGGCAGAACACTGAAGCTTTCTTT. This chain joins TRBV29-1 and TRBJ1-1, with TRBD1 matching 8 bases. CDR3 length: 13 amino acids. V was clipped by 3 bases and J by 1 base; unmatched bases: 1. Germline CDR1 is SQVTM and CDR2 is ANQGSEA.

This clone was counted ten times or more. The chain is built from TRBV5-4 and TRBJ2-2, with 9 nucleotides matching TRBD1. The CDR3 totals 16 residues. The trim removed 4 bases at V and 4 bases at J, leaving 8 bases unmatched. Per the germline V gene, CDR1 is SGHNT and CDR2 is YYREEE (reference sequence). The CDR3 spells CASSLLGGQGTGELFF. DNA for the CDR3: TGTGCCAGCAGCCTATTAGGGGGACAGGGCACCGGGGAGCTGTTTTTT.